The 32 T cell receptor beta chains listed next were all sequenced from one sample in a study of cytotoxic CD8 clonotypes in ibrutinib-treated CLL (dated by TCRdb to the early 2020s). Libraries came from the immunoSEQ multiplex PCR assay. Here the immuneACCESS table is served through TCRdb, limited to in-frame sequences with V and J called. Missing clones are a known gap in these copies; in checked studies unresolved V genes cover under half, and the rest lacks a known reason. For this sample the table gives some 300,000 clones, of which approximately 80% were detected only once. The ten largest clonotypes hold more than 6% of the sample. The sample in question was PBMCs, obtained before ibrutinib treatment. All receptors derive from a human donor with chronic lymphocytic leukemia.

The chain links TRBV28 to TRBJ2-5; D may be TRBD2 (6 bases). V gave up 3 bases and J gave up 5 bases, with 7 bases separating them. The CDR3 totals 12 residues. Germline V CDR1 and CDR2: MDHEN, SYDVKM. The CDR3 nucleotides read TGTGCCAGCAGTTTGGCGGGGGAGACCCAGTACTTC. This encodes CASSLAGETQYF.

The chain is built from TRBV29-1 and TRBJ1-2; no clear D. Germline V lookup: CDR1 SQVTM, CDR2 ANQGSEA. V shed 4 bases and J shed 4 bases, with 10 bases lying between them. This CDR3 comprises 12 residues. CDR3 region: CSVGGFGYGYTF. For the CDR3, the DNA is TGCAGCGTTGGCGGGTTTGGCTATGGCTACACCTTC.

This sequence joins TRBV10-3 and TRBJ1-2; possibly TRBD1 for D (5 bases). CDR3 length equals 15 residues. Germline V gives CDR1 ENHRY, CDR2 SYGVKD. V lost 6 bases to trimming and J lost 0 bases, with 14 bases between them. This CDR3 is CAISANPTANYGYTF. The CDR3, as DNA: TGTGCCATCAGCGCGAACCCGACAGCTAACTATGGCTACACCTTC.

The chain uses TRBV6-5 and TRBJ1-2, with 8 bases fitting TRBD1. Germline CDR1 is MNHEY and CDR2 is SVGAGI. Trimming removed 6 bases from V and 5 bases from J; junction bases left unmatched: 5. This CDR3 region has 13 residues. CDR3 sequence (DNA): TGTGCCAGCAGAGTCGGGACAGGTTATGGCTACACCTTC. As protein: CASRVGTGYGYTF.

This rearrangement joins TRBV10-3 to TRBJ1-1; D not certain. V was shortened by 0 bases and J by 10 bases, with 12 bases between the two germline ends. The germline V gene encodes CDR1 ENHRY and CDR2 SYGVKD. The CDR3 runs to 13 residues. The CDR3 reads CAISESGPRRAFF. The CDR3, as DNA: TGTGCCATCAGTGAGTCCGGCCCCCGAAGAGCTTTCTTT.

The chain joins TRBV7-2 to TRBJ2-1; 11 positions agree with TRBD2. With 8 bases clipped from V and 9 bases from J, the junction kept 12 bases outside the gene matches. CDR1 is SGHTA, CDR2 FQGNSA, per germline. The CDR3 extends over 15 amino acids. Written as DNA, the CDR3 is TGTGCCAGCCGCGGCATTCTAGCGGGAGGTGGTGAGCAGTTCTTC. Amino acid sequence: CASRGILAGGGEQFF.

The genes are TRBV6-5 and TRBJ2-1; no firm D call. Trimming removed 3 bases from V and 0 bases from J, with 9 bases in between. There are 15 residues in the CDR3. CDR1 and CDR2 from the germline V gene are MNHEY and SVGAGI. CDR3 in amino acids: CASSYQPSSYNEQFF. The DNA for the CDR3 is TGTGCCAGCAGTTATCAACCTAGCTCCTACAATGAGCAGTTCTTC.

The gene calls are TRBV30 and TRBJ2-4; 7 nucleotides align to TRBD2. Unmatched junction bases numbered 10, after V lost 4 bases and J lost 7 bases. The germline gives CDR1 GTSNPN, CDR2 SVGIG (reference sequence). CDR3 size: 14 residues. CDR3 DNA: TGTGCCTGGACTCCGGGGGAGGGCCTGAACATTCAGTACTTC. The encoded protein is CAWTPGEGLNIQYF.

The chain employs TRBV7-6 and TRBJ2-5; D uncertain. Germline V gene data show CDR1 as SGHVS and CDR2 as FNYEAQ. The CDR3 is 14 amino acids. Trimming left V 2 bases short and J 7 bases short, with 14 bases between. CDR3 region: CASSLQSGPGTQYF. CDR3 nucleotides: TGTGCCAGCAGCTTACAGTCGGGCCCAGGGACCCAGTACTTC.

This clone was observed once. The rearrangement links TRBV19 to TRBJ2-3, with D perhaps TRBD2 (6 bases). The V gene lost 9 bases and the J gene lost 5 bases, with 24 bases spanning the gap. The CDR3 consists of 16 residues. Germline-derived CDR1 and CDR2 are LNHDA and SQIVND (reference sequence). The CDR3 DNA reads TGTGCCAGCGCTTTGACCGGGACTCCCTTTTTAGATACGCAGTATTTT. It is translated as CASALTGTPFLDTQYF.

The chain links TRBV14 to TRBJ2-7, with no clear D. V was cut by 1 base and J by 6 bases, with 7 bases left in between. The CDR3 sequence is 12 residues long. Germline loops: CDR1 SGHDN, CDR2 FVKESK. The CDR3 coding sequence is TGTGCCAGCAGCCAAGTGAGTGCCGAGCAGTACTTC. The encoded protein is CASSQVSAEQYF. Drawing the rest from reference TRBV14 and TRBJ2-7, the complete variable domain is EAGVTQFPSHSVIEKGQTVTLRCDPISGHDNLYWYRRVMGKEIKFLLHFVKESKQDESGMPNNRFLAERTGGTYSTLKVQPAELEDSGVYFCASSQVSAEQYFGPGTRLTVT.

This chain connects TRBV25-1 to TRBJ1-2; D gene unclear. The CDR3 loop spans 13 amino acids. Germline CDR1 and CDR2: MGHDK and SYGVNS. V was cut by 4 bases and J by 2 bases, with 8 bases left in between. CDR3 loop: CASSVNMNYGYTF. For the CDR3, the DNA is TGTGCCAGCAGTGTGAACATGAACTATGGCTACACCTTC.

The chain couples TRBV15 to TRBJ2-1; maybe TRBD2 (7 bases). This CDR3 spans 17 amino acids. Germline V gives CDR1 LNHNV, CDR2 YYDKDF (reference sequence). Trimming left V 0 bases short and J 6 bases short, with 18 bases between. CDR3: CATSRDPGGPGGNEQFF. CDR3 in DNA: TGTGCCACCAGCAGAGATCCCGGGGGGCCCGGGGGCAATGAGCAGTTCTTC.

This rearrangement joins TRBV2 to TRBJ2-3; D remains ambiguous. V lost 2 bases to trimming and J lost 5 bases, with 2 bases between them. Germline V gene sequence: CDR1 SNHLY, CDR2 FYNNEI. There are 11 residues in the CDR3. The CDR3 DNA follows: TGTGCCAGCAGTGAACTAGATACGCAGTATTTT. It specifies CASSELDTQYF.

V is TRBV5-1 and J is TRBJ1-5; D is undetermined. Germline CDR1 and CDR2: SGHRS and YFSETQ. The V and J ends lost 3 bases and 3 bases respectively, with 7 bases between them. CDR3 size: 13 residues. The CDR3 sequence is CASSWGDNQPQHF. The CDR3 region has the DNA TGCGCCAGCAGCTGGGGAGACAATCAGCCCCAGCATTTT. Supplemented by reference TRBV5-1 and TRBJ1-5, the full variable domain reads KAGVTQTPRYLIKTRGQQVTLSCSPISGHRSVSWYQQTPGQGLQFLFEYFSETQRNKGNFPGRFSGRQFSNSRSEMNVSTLELGDSALYLCASSWGDNQPQHFGDGTRLSIL.

The chain employs TRBV6-5 and TRBJ2-5; D assignment may be TRBD1 or TRBD2 (5 bases each). Looked up from germline, CDR1 is MNHEY and CDR2 is SVGAGI. Between the trimmed V and J ends, which lost 5 bases and 7 bases, there was a span of 20 bases. CDR3 length: 15 residues. CDR3 sequence: CASSPTGTLIGTQYF. The CDR3 DNA sequence: TGTGCCAGCAGTCCTACCGGGACCCTCATTGGGACCCAGTACTTC.

The chain combines TRBV4-1 with TRBJ2-3; possible D gene TRBD2, 5 bases. Between the trimmed V and J ends, which lost 0 bases and 0 bases, there was a span of 13 bases. The CDR3 is made up of 17 amino acids. Germline CDR1 and CDR2: MGHRA and YSYEKL. The CDR3 here is CASSQDPRLASTDTQYF. The CDR3 region has the DNA TGCGCCAGCAGCCAAGATCCCCGGCTAGCTAGCACAGATACGCAGTATTTT.

The rearrangement links TRBV30 to TRBJ2-2; 10 positions match TRBD1. Germline-derived CDR1 and CDR2 are GTSNPN and SVGIG (reference sequence). V gave up 6 bases and J gave up 5 bases; unmatched junction bases: 9. This CDR3 is 15 amino acids long. The CDR3 nucleotides read TGTGCCTGCCCCCGGACAGGGGGTAGGACCGGGGAGCTGTTTTTT. Its protein product is CACPRTGGRTGELFF.

The chain joins TRBV19 to TRBJ2-6, with 8 bases fitting TRBD1. CDR3 size: 16 residues. The junction had 7 bases not matched to a gene; V was cut back by 3 bases and J by 6 bases. Per the germline V gene, CDR1 is LNHDA and CDR2 is SQIVND (reference sequence). CDR3: CASSMGRGHAANVLTF. The CDR3 nucleotides are TGTGCCAGTAGTATGGGCAGGGGGCATGCGGCCAACGTCCTGACTTTC.

This clone has only a few counts. This chain links TRBV27 with TRBJ2-7; maybe TRBD2 (6 bases). Germline CDR1 and CDR2: MNHEY and SMNVEV (reference sequence). This CDR3 is built from 14 residues. The V end was cut by 2 bases, the J end by 3 bases, with 11 bases between. The CDR3 sequence: CASSLGGTNYEQYF. The CDR3 DNA follows: TGTGCCAGCAGTTTAGGCGGGACCAACTACGAGCAGTACTTC.

The rearrangement uses TRBV2 and TRBJ1-1; unclear D gene. Germline values: CDR1 SNHLY, CDR2 FYNNEI. CDR3 size: 12 residues. Trimming cost V 5 bases and J 5 bases, with 9 bases left between them. The CDR3 bases are TGTGCCAGCAGTCTCGGGGTTACTGAAGCTTTCTTT. It translates to CASSLGVTEAFF.

Of note for this clone: Other DNA sequences in this specimen translate into the identical CDR3. The chain employs TRBV5-1 and TRBJ1-1; a possible D gene is TRBD1 (5 bases). The germline CDR1 and CDR2 sequences are SGHRS and YFSETQ. The CDR3 covers 13 residues. The germline V and J ends were trimmed by 4 bases and 1 base, with 8 bases remaining between them. The CDR3 DNA is TGCGCCAGCAGCCTAACAGGGAACACTGAAGCTTTCTTT. Amino acid sequence: CASSLTGNTEAFF. The full variable domain, rest sourced from reference TRBV5-1 and TRBJ1-1, is KAGVTQTPRYLIKTRGQQVTLSCSPISGHRSVSWYQQTPGQGLQFLFEYFSETQRNKGNFPGRFSGRQFSNSRSEMNVSTLELGDSALYLCASSLTGNTEAFFGQGTRLTVV.

The chain couples TRBV29-1 to TRBJ1-5; 11 bases are a match to TRBD1. The trim removed 5 bases at V and 3 bases at J, leaving 3 bases unmatched. In germline, CDR1 is SQVTM, CDR2 ANQGSEA. CDR3 size: 14 residues. The CDR3: CSVKDRGLNQPQHF. CDR3 bases: TGCAGCGTTAAGGACAGGGGGCTCAATCAGCCCCAGCATTTT.

V gene TRBV2 combines with J gene TRBJ1-3, with no clear D. With 6 bases removed from V and 0 bases from J, the gap between germline ends came to 12 bases. Germline lookup yields CDR1 SNHLY and CDR2 FYNNEI. CDR3 length equals 15 residues. CDR3 coding DNA: TGTGCCAGCAGCTTCGTCAGGAGCTCTGGAAACACCATATATTTT. Translating it yields CASSFVRSSGNTIYF.

CDR3 nucleotides: TGTGCCAGCAGCGCCCTAGCGGGAGGGCCGGAGACCCAGTACTTC. It encodes CASSALAGGPETQYF. V is TRBV9 and J is TRBJ2-5; the match to TRBD2 covers 12 bases. Germline assignment: CDR1 SGDLS and CDR2 YYNGEE. The length of the CDR3 is 15 residues. The trim removed 3 bases at V and 5 bases at J, leaving 5 bases unmatched.

The chain combines TRBV5-1 with TRBJ2-1, with D tentatively TRBD2 (6 bases). The germline V gene has CDR1 SGHRS and CDR2 YFSETQ. V lost 2 bases, J lost 0 bases, and 12 bases lay in between. The CDR3 length is 16 residues. The CDR3, as DNA: TGCGCCAGCAGCTTCGGTCCAGCGGGCTCCTACAATGAGCAGTTCTTC. Translating it yields CASSFGPAGSYNEQFF.

This chain links TRBV6-4 with TRBJ1-5, with D perhaps TRBD1 (5 bases). V gave up 2 bases and J gave up 4 bases, with 12 bases separating them. The germline CDR1 and CDR2 sequences are MRHNA and SNTAGT. The CDR3 is 15 residues long. The CDR3 region is CASSDLGRKNQPQHF. CDR3 DNA: TGTGCCAGCAGTGACCTGGGGCGGAAGAATCAGCCCCAGCATTTT.

CDR3 in DNA: TGTGCCAGCAGCAACCTCCGGACTCCTAAGCAGTACTTC. This translates into CASSNLRTPKQYF. The rearrangement links TRBV7-2 to TRBJ2-7; the D gene is possibly TRBD2 (5 bases). The V gene lost 5 bases and the J gene lost 8 bases, with 16 bases spanning the gap. The germline gives CDR1 SGHTA, CDR2 FQGNSA. The CDR3 length is 13 residues.

This clone was recorded once. This rearrangement joins TRBV13 to TRBJ2-7, with TRBD1 matching over 8 bases. Germline CDR1 is PRHDT and CDR2 is FYEKMQ (reference sequence). J lost 9 bases, V lost 5 bases, and 12 bases had no gene match. This CDR3 region has 14 residues. The CDR3 sequence: CASSTRTGLIVQYF. In nucleotides, the CDR3 is TGTGCCAGCAGCACCCGGACAGGGTTAATCGTGCAGTACTTC.

The chain is built from TRBV2 and TRBJ2-3; D unresolved. CDR1 and CDR2 (germline): SNHLY, FYNNEI. The CDR3 covers 10 residues. Between the trimmed V and J ends, which lost 8 bases and 3 bases, there was a span of 3 bases. The CDR3 here is CASRTDTQYF. As DNA, the CDR3 is TGTGCCAGCCGTACAGATACGCAGTATTTT.

The rearrangement uses TRBV6-5 and TRBJ2-7; D is unresolved. Germline-derived CDR1 and CDR2 are MNHEY and SVGAGI. V was shortened by 3 bases and J by 2 bases, with 14 bases between the two germline ends. The length of the CDR3 is 15 residues. CDR3 in DNA: TGTGCCAGCAGTTATAGTGTGGCAAGAACCTACGAGCAGTACTTC. Translation gives CASSYSVARTYEQYF.

This clone appeared a single time. This chain links TRBV11-1 with TRBJ2-1; 11 bases map to TRBD2. V lost 5 bases to trimming and J lost 10 bases; unmatched junction nucleotides: 13. From germline, CDR1 is SGHAT and CDR2 FQDESV (reference sequence). This CDR3 spans 16 amino acids. The CDR3 DNA follows: TGTGCCAGCAGCCAAACTAGCGGGAGCTTTTCGATGGAGCAGTTCTTC. As protein: CASSQTSGSFSMEQFF.